A selection of T cell receptor beta chains follows, all from one sample in a study of blood T cell repertoires in COVID-19. Only in-frame clones appear in the TCRdb table, and some are missing; sequencing was by immunoSEQ multiplex PCR. The profile covers over 150,000 clones, with approximately 88% appearing a single time and roughly 2.9% taken by the ten largest. Sequencing was carried out using peripheral blood. These receptors were collected from a woman in her fifties or sixties with acute or convalescent COVID-19. Each CDR3 is given with its conserved first and last residue. Each record gives: V gene, CDR3 length, J gene, CDR3 protein.

V: TRBV29-1
length: 11
J: TRBJ1-2
CDR3: CSVDTGYGYTF

V: TRBV7-3
length: 13
J: TRBJ1-2
CDR3: CASSLSGGSGYTF

V: TRBV4-1
length: 19
J: TRBJ1-5
CDR3: CASSQDWEGQGFSNQPQHF

V: TRBV18
length: 15
J: TRBJ2-1
CDR3: CASSPLDRAYNEQFF

V: TRBV28
length: 15
J: TRBJ2-3
CDR3: CASSLGGEGTRTQYF

V: TRBV6-5
length: 15
J: TRBJ2-7
CDR3: CASSYSGQGTYEQYF

V: TRBV6-6
length: 15
J: TRBJ2-7
CDR3: CASSYSAGASYEQYF

V: TRBV19
length: 15
J: TRBJ1-3
CDR3: CASSVSRQRGNTIYF

V: TRBV6-1
length: 15
J: TRBJ2-7
CDR3: CASRGQGIPSYEQYF

V: TRBV6-5
length: 13
J: TRBJ1-1
CDR3: CASIQQGGTEAFF

V: TRBV6-5
length: 15
J: TRBJ1-1
CDR3: CASSYSRRPNTEAFF

V: TRBV6-6
length: 14
J: TRBJ2-3
CDR3: CASRDFPSTDTQYF

V: TRBV19
length: 14
J: TRBJ2-1
CDR3: CASSELALYNEQFF

V: TRBV29-1
length: 13
J: TRBJ2-7
CDR3: CSVLRGQAYEQYF

V: TRBV3-1/TRBV3-2
length: 16
J: TRBJ1-4
CDR3: CASSHLTGSKTEKLFF

V: TRBV5-1
length: 14
J: TRBJ2-7
CDR3: CASSLVDTAYEQYF

V: TRBV19
length: 14
J: TRBJ2-5
CDR3: CASSSGGREETQYF

V: TRBV6-5
length: 16
J: TRBJ2-5
CDR3: CASSYPRGRHQETQYF

V: TRBV12-5
length: 14
J: TRBJ2-3
CDR3: CASGLTASTDTQYF

V: TRBV18
length: 15
J: TRBJ1-3
CDR3: CASSPIGTAGNTIYF

V: TRBV6-6
length: 14
J: TRBJ2-1
CDR3: CASSYTRTGNEQFF

V: TRBV4-1
length: 13
J: TRBJ2-1
CDR3: CASSQDGGNEQFF

V: TRBV9
length: 15
J: TRBJ1-5
CDR3: CASSVEATGYQPQHF

V: TRBV6-5
length: 15
J: TRBJ1-1
CDR3: CASSYSTAVNTEAFF

V: TRBV6-2/TRBV6-3
length: 14
J: TRBJ1-5
CDR3: CASSGQRTHQPQHF

V: TRBV5-1
length: 15
J: TRBJ2-3
CDR3: CASSSTGGPTDTQYF

V: TRBV28
length: 17
J: TRBJ2-7
CDR3: CASSSHTGGGHGYEQYF

V: TRBV28
length: 14
J: TRBJ1-6
CDR3: CASRRGTKDSPLHF

V: TRBV4-2
length: 15
J: TRBJ1-2
CDR3: CASSQTMTDSYGYTF

V: TRBV21-1
length: 17
J: TRBJ2-2
CDR3: CASSKDGTTSNTGELFF

V: TRBV29-1
length: 13
J: TRBJ2-7
CDR3: CSVTSGGPYEQYF

V: TRBV18
length: 16
J: TRBJ2-3
CDR3: CASSPPGLAVPDTQYF

V: TRBV27
length: 13
J: TRBJ1-1
CDR3: CASTKEMNTEAFF

V: TRBV5-1
length: 13
J: TRBJ1-2
CDR3: CASSLGDRGGYTF

V: TRBV5-6
length: 15
J: TRBJ1-2
CDR3: CASSLGHAVFYGYTF

V: TRBV29-1
length: 15
J: TRBJ2-1
CDR3: CSVFGGYRSYNEQFF

V: TRBV12-3/TRBV12-4
length: 13
J: TRBJ1-6
CDR3: CASSPGQGSPLHF

V: TRBV4-3
length: 19
J: TRBJ2-2
CDR3: CASSQDRVGAQGVPRELFF

V: TRBV5-8
length: 16
J: TRBJ1-2
CDR3: CASSVSPGILSYGYTF

V: TRBV7-2
length: 13
J: TRBJ1-1
CDR3: CASSRRGYTEAFF

V: TRBV11-3
length: 13
J: TRBJ2-5
CDR3: CASSFTPGETQYF

V: TRBV16
length: 17
J: TRBJ1-6
CDR3: CASSQFRDTLYNSPLHF

V: TRBV10-1
length: 14
J: TRBJ2-3
CDR3: CASSEPTGGNTQYF

V: TRBV5-1
length: 16
J: TRBJ2-1
CDR3: CASSFPVGGEYNEQFF

V: TRBV2
length: 11
J: TRBJ1-1
CDR3: CARETGKGAFF

V: TRBV5-1
length: 16
J: TRBJ2-7
CDR3: CASSLPEGHGSDEQYF

V: TRBV19
length: 15
J: TRBJ1-5
CDR3: CASSISGGSFEPQHF

V: TRBV19
length: 12
J: TRBJ2-5
CDR3: CASSTNQETQYF

V: TRBV19
length: 14
J: TRBJ1-5
CDR3: CASSIMRGTQPQHF

V: TRBV5-4
length: 15
J: TRBJ1-1
CDR3: CASSLEGALNTEAFF

V: TRBV5-5
length: 17
J: TRBJ2-6
CDR3: CASRSTGGGSGANVLTF

V: TRBV10-3
length: 12
J: TRBJ2-5
CDR3: CAISDTQETQYF

V: TRBV29-1
length: 15
J: TRBJ1-1
CDR3: CSVPLYDRRNTEAFF

V: TRBV5-1
length: 14
J: TRBJ1-1
CDR3: CASSMTGPNTEAFF

V: TRBV11-2
length: 11
J: TRBJ2-7
CDR3: CASSVNREQYF

V: TRBV12-3/TRBV12-4
length: 12
J: TRBJ1-2
CDR3: CASSRTVYGYTF

V: TRBV7-7
length: 15
J: TRBJ2-5
CDR3: CASSLRQGGGETQYF

V: TRBV20-1
length: 14
J: TRBJ1-4
CDR3: CSASGRTANEKLFF

V: TRBV15
length: 16
J: TRBJ1-4
CDR3: CATSSRVGATNEKLFF

V: TRBV15
length: 16
J: TRBJ2-2
CDR3: CATSRVETVNTGELFF